The text below deals with one T cell receptor beta chain. This CDR3 comprises 14 residues. The germline gives CDR1 MNHEY, CDR2 SMNVEV (reference sequence). Trimming stripped 3 bases from V and 4 bases from J, with 12 bases between. This specimen comes from a study of blood T cell repertoires in COVID-19. On the study more broadly: The samples span acute and convalescent COVID-19 from the United States, Italy and Spain. T cells, B-cell-depleted T cells, or PBMCs provided the cDNA or gDNA that served as material.

As originally analysed: Amplified reference gene primers provided the basis for estimating nucleated cell counts. Some clones are missing from TCRdb's copy, which holds only in-frame ones; the method was immunoSEQ multiplex PCR. V and J calls and clone size follow that table, whereas D and trimming were derived from the DNA. The sample has around 300,000 clones, roughly 90% seen once. This receptor was obtained from a woman in her thirties or forties who had recovered from COVID-19. Material for sequencing was peripheral blood. The chain has TRBV27 and TRBJ1-1; TRBD1 is a possible D gene (6 bases). The CDR3 nucleotides are TGTGCCAGCAGTTTCGGGGGGCTTAGCACTGAAGCTTTCTTT. This gives the protein CASSFGGLSTEAFF.